Listed below are T cell receptor beta chains from one sample, sequenced in a study of post-analysis software for immune sequencing data. One entry per CDR3 protein, called by TCRdb with MiXCR from the PCR reads. Here the sample spans roughly 580,000 distinct CDR3 sequences, about 44% being singletons. The sequencing sample was made of blood. The receptors here all came from a girl aged 10-17 years with multiple sclerosis. The CDR3 runs from the conserved cysteine through the conserved F or W. D genes are given only for firm matches. A row's size may be missing; if present it is once, few, many or a size class.

J: TRBJ2-3; size: -; D: -; V: TRBV5-6; CDR3: CASSRTESIDTQYF; DNA: TGTGCCAGCAGCCGAACTGAATCCATCGATACGCAGTATTTT
J: TRBJ2-7; size: -; D: TRBD1; V: TRBV20-1; CDR3: CSAPTGTATYEQYF; DNA: TGCAGTGCTCCAACCGGGACAGCAACCTACGAGCAGTACTTC
J: TRBJ2-3; size: few; D: -; V: TRBV29-1; CDR3: CSGGDIDTQYF; DNA: TGCAGCGGGGGGGACATAGATACGCAGTATTTT
J: TRBJ2-1; size: -; D: -; V: TRBV30; CDR3: CAWRGRTSYNEQFF; DNA: TGTGCCTGGAGGGGGAGGACCTCCTACAATGAGCAGTTCTTC
J: TRBJ2-5; size: -; D: TRBD1; V: TRBV5-1; CDR3: CASSSWTGEKEAQYF; DNA: TGCGCCAGCAGCTCGTGGACAGGGGAAAAAGAGGCCCAGTACTTC
J: TRBJ2-3; size: -; D: -; V: TRBV7-9; CDR3: CASSLWDRRLGTDTQYF; DNA: TGTGCCAGCAGCCTCTGGGACCGTCGCTTGGGGACAGATACGCAGTATTTT
J: TRBJ2-7; size: few; D: TRBD1; V: TRBV9; CDR3: CASSVEGTGIYEQYF; DNA: TGTGCCAGCAGCGTAGAGGGGACAGGGATCTACGAGCAGTACTTC
J: TRBJ2-5; size: many; D: TRBD2; V: TRBV12-3/TRBV12-4; CDR3: CASSLAGGETQYF; DNA: TGTGCCAGCAGTCTAGCGGGAGGAGAGACCCAGTACTTC
J: TRBJ1-4; size: -; D: -; V: TRBV9; CDR3: CASSVARAANEKLFF; DNA: TGTGCCAGCAGCGTAGCGAGGGCAGCTAATGAAAAACTGTTTTTT
J: TRBJ1-1; size: few; D: -; V: TRBV12-3/TRBV12-4; CDR3: CASSPPRGGVKEGTEAFF; DNA: TGTGCCAGCAGTCCCCCGAGAGGGGGAGTTAAGGAAGGCACTGAAGCTTTCTTT
J: TRBJ2-5; size: -; D: TRBD2; V: TRBV7-8; CDR3: CASSFSGSPTQYF; DNA: TGTGCCAGCAGCTTTAGCGGGAGTCCGACCCAGTACTTC
J: TRBJ2-3; size: -; D: -; V: TRBV10-3; CDR3: CAISGARSLGTQYF; DNA: TGTGCCATCAGTGGGGCTCGTTCATTGGGTACGCAGTATTTT
J: TRBJ1-1; size: -; D: -; V: TRBV7-2; CDR3: CASSLRGADEAFF; DNA: TGTGCCAGCAGCTTAAGGGGGGCCGACGAAGCTTTCTTT
J: TRBJ2-5; size: -; D: -; V: TRBV7-9; CDR3: CASESSRETQYF; DNA: TGTGCCAGCGAATCCTCGAGAGAGACCCAGTACTTC
J: TRBJ2-7; size: few; D: -; V: TRBV20-1; CDR3: CSAKQGGPNRPYEQYF; DNA: TGCAGTGCTAAACAGGGAGGTCCAAATCGACCCTACGAGCAGTACTTC
J: TRBJ2-7; size: few; D: -; V: TRBV7-2; CDR3: CASSLMKGHEQYF; DNA: TGTGCCAGCAGCTTAATGAAGGGCCACGAGCAGTACTTC
J: TRBJ2-1; size: -; D: TRBD2; V: TRBV24-1; CDR3: CATRPSGRASRNEQFF; DNA: TGTGCCACCCGCCCTAGCGGGAGGGCAAGTCGGAATGAGCAGTTCTTC
J: TRBJ2-7; size: few; D: TRBD1; V: TRBV6-6; CDR3: CATDREGYEQYF; DNA: TGTGCCACGGACAGGGAAGGCTACGAGCAGTACTTC
J: TRBJ2-7; size: few; D: -; V: TRBV2; CDR3: CASSGGLSGEQYF; DNA: TGTGCCAGCAGCGGGGGGCTCTCGGGGGAGCAGTACTTC
J: TRBJ1-1; size: -; D: -; V: TRBV12-3/TRBV12-4; CDR3: CASASTRGAFF; DNA: TGTGCCAGCGCATCCACGAGGGGAGCTTTCTTT
J: TRBJ2-3; size: -; D: -; V: TRBV4-1; CDR3: CASSLTGRADTQYF; DNA: TGCGCCAGCAGCCTCACCGGACGAGCAGATACGCAGTATTTT
J: TRBJ2-5; size: few; D: -; V: TRBV5-1; CDR3: CASSLASGAGETQYF; DNA: TGCGCCAGCAGCTTGGCGTCCGGGGCAGGAGAGACCCAGTACTTC
J: TRBJ2-1; size: -; D: TRBD2; V: TRBV4-1; CDR3: CASRSSGTSGSDEQFF; DNA: TGCGCCAGCAGGTCCTCCGGGACTAGCGGGAGCGATGAGCAGTTCTTC
J: TRBJ1-2; size: -; D: TRBD1; V: TRBV30; CDR3: CAWSGTGFYGYTF; DNA: TGTGCCTGGAGCGGGACAGGGTTTTATGGCTACACCTTC
J: TRBJ2-3; size: many; D: -; V: TRBV7-9; CDR3: CASSLTSGYTDTQYF; DNA: TGTGCCAGCAGCTTAACCAGCGGATACACAGATACGCAGTATTTT
J: TRBJ2-7; size: -; D: TRBD2; V: TRBV4-2; CDR3: CASSLQDKREGPYEQYF; DNA: TGTGCCAGCAGCCTCCAAGACAAGCGGGAGGGCCCCTACGAGCAGTACTTC
J: TRBJ1-4; size: -; D: -; V: TRBV7-2; CDR3: CASSQTGIGEKLFF; DNA: TGTGCCAGCAGCCAAACAGGGATTGGTGAAAAACTGTTTTTT
J: TRBJ2-4; size: few; D: -; V: TRBV29-1; CDR3: CSAGDILAKNIQYF; DNA: TGCAGCGCCGGGGACATTCTAGCCAAAAACATTCAGTACTTC
J: TRBJ2-1; size: -; D: -; V: TRBV30; CDR3: CAWSVPHIEQFF; DNA: TGTGCCTGGAGTGTACCACACATTGAGCAGTTCTTC
J: TRBJ2-3; size: -; D: TRBD2; V: TRBV7-3; CDR3: CASSRGPPSGGTSTDTQYF; DNA: TGTGCCAGCAGCCGAGGCCCCCCTAGCGGGGGGACTAGCACAGATACGCAGTATTTT
J: TRBJ2-3; size: -; D: -; V: TRBV12-3/TRBV12-4; CDR3: CASSLSNTQYF; DNA: TGTGCCAGCAGTTTAAGTAATACGCAGTATTTT
J: TRBJ2-7; size: -; D: TRBD2; V: TRBV20-1; CDR3: CSAILAGRNEQYF; DNA: TGCAGTGCTATCCTAGCGGGGCGGAACGAGCAGTACTTC
J: TRBJ2-7; size: few; D: -; V: TRBV5-1; CDR3: CASSSTQRGPYEQYF; DNA: TGCGCCAGCAGCTCTACCCAACGTGGGCCCTACGAGCAGTACTTC
J: TRBJ2-1; size: -; D: TRBD1; V: TRBV29-1; CDR3: CSVGTGGSSYNEQFF; DNA: TGCAGCGTTGGGACAGGGGGCAGCTCCTACAATGAGCAGTTCTTC
J: TRBJ2-1; size: few; D: TRBD2; V: TRBV5-4; CDR3: CASSLGTSGRASSYNEQFF; DNA: TGTGCCAGCAGCTTGGGGACTAGCGGGAGGGCTAGCTCCTACAATGAGCAGTTCTTC
J: TRBJ2-3; size: -; D: -; V: TRBV7-8; CDR3: CASSLMLTDTQYF; DNA: TGTGCCAGCAGCTTGATGCTCACAGATACGCAGTATTTT
J: TRBJ2-3; size: -; D: TRBD2; V: TRBV5-5; CDR3: CASSLAYGTSLQDTQYF; DNA: TGTGCCAGCAGCTTGGCCTACGGGACTAGCCTGCAAGATACGCAGTATTTT
J: TRBJ2-7; size: -; D: TRBD1; V: TRBV7-9; CDR3: CASTSTGTVISYEQYF; DNA: TGTGCCAGCACTTCAACCGGGACAGTCATCTCCTACGAGCAGTACTTC
J: TRBJ2-5; size: few; D: -; V: TRBV20-1; CDR3: CSASPSLRAETQYF; DNA: TGCAGTGCTAGTCCTAGCTTGAGGGCCGAGACCCAGTACTTC
J: TRBJ2-1; size: -; D: -; V: TRBV20-1; CDR3: CSARIPASGNEQFF; DNA: TGCAGTGCTAGAATTCCTGCCAGCGGCAATGAGCAGTTCTTC